The TCR beta chain under discussion was sequenced for a study of patients with pleural tuberculosis. TCRdb reprocessed the reads with MiXCR, giving one entry per CDR3 protein. The sample lists around 49,000 distinct CDR3 sequences; around 7% were seen once. This clonotype appeared many times. The sequence was collected from a human donor with pleural tuberculosis.

CDR3 sequence reads: CASSQEDIIGRAFF. CDR3 nucleotides: TGTGCCAGCAGCCAAGAGGACATTATAGGCCGAGCTTTCTTT. The chain joins TRBV4-2 to TRBJ1-1; the D gene is possibly TRBD1 (5 bases). Germline CDR1 LGHNA, CDR2 YNFKEQ. Trimming took 0 bases from V and 10 from J, leaving 15 bases between them. CDR3 length: 14 amino acids.